This record looks at one TCR beta chain sequence and its context. As yet, its antigen is unknown. Produced via immunoSEQ multiplex PCR; TCRdb's table is partial and in-frame only. This sample has about 32,000 clones; approximately 90% occur once, and the top ten carry roughly 13%. This entry belongs to a study of regulatory and conventional T cells in RAG deficiency. This CDR3 spans 15 amino acids. J gave up 0 bases and V 4 bases, and 4 bases lay outside the gene matches. Per the germline V gene, CDR1 is MNHEY and CDR2 is SMNVEV (reference sequence). Whole-study findings and limits: In Omenn syndrome, sorted "Tregs" may be peripherally activated cells.

The data were also submitted as part of a second study, on regulatory T cells. That work contributes: The PCR used 52 TRBV and 13 TRBJ primers. In patients, unique TRB V-J pairs were restricted and V/J usage skewed, especially in Tregs.

The receptor was isolated from a human donor in good health. The specimen sequenced was CD8+ T cells sorted from blood. This chain links TRBV27 with TRBJ2-3; 7 bases agree with TRBD2. The CDR3 spells CASSSPSGSTDTQYF. The CDR3 DNA sequence: TGTGCCAGCAGTTCCCCTAGCGGAAGCACAGATACGCAGTATTTT.